Sequencing of this TCR beta chain was carried out in a study of read filtering for tumor transcriptome and immune sequencing (dated by TCRdb to the early 2020s). About the full investigation: The cohort was composed of roughly 16 male and roughly 13 female patients, with a mean age of roughly 61 years and an age range of roughly 47 to 90. By revised international staging, eight or nine patients were R-ISS I, about 15 were R-ISS II and 6 or 7 were R-ISS III. After DNase treatment, whole-transcriptome libraries were prepared using the TruSeq RNA Access Library Prep Kit. Per sample, about 4.05 to 10.27 million TCR-region mapped reads were obtained with IR-seq, compared with only 85 to 1273 with RNA-seq. Using the same bone marrow samples, the study ran both targeted immune repertoire sequencing and bulk whole-transcriptome sequencing and then compared the TCR repertoires from each method. One of the main goals was to work out a read-filtering strategy for immune repertoire data, in particular whether clonotypes backed by only a single read should be removed.

This clonotype has only a few counts. The specificity of this receptor is unknown. No quality values exist for individual bases; no much larger clone is one base distant. Bone marrow was sampled from every patient at the time of active disease. Isolation of bone marrow mononuclear cells was performed by Ficoll-Hypaque density gradient centrifugation. Myeloma plasma cells were removed and CD138-negative cells were collected by negative selection after labeling with CD138 magnetic microbeads on a MACS separator. Purity of the isolated cells was checked by flow cytometry on an Attune NxT using CD138 antibodies. TRIzol reagent was used to extract total RNA, which was then quantified with a NanoDrop spectrophotometer. Paired RNA-seq and IR-seq were performed on the CD138-negative bone marrow sample of each patient. TCR libraries were constructed from 300 to 400 ng RNA using the Immunoverse kit, and molecular barcoded adaptors covering alpha/delta and beta/gamma chains were employed. TCR library preparation used the same RNA that was used for transcriptome sequencing. Sequencing of TCR libraries was carried out on an Illumina HiSeq 4000 with 2 x 150 cycles. The authors' pipeline ran thus. Using MiXCR, which included quality filtering and error correction, TCR reads were aligned to human V, D, J and C references and then assembled into CDR3 clonotypes. The tcR package in R was used to analyze clonotype counts and gene usage diversity. Raw mapping reads were checked after the RNA-seq reads had been mapped by STAR aligner version 2.5.3a onto the human GRCh37 genome. IR-seq fastq files were randomly downsampled with Seqtk 1.3 to test the effect of sequencing depth on detected clonotypes. TCRdb ran its own pipeline on the public reads, namely fastp trimming at Q25 and MiXCR clone calling, and kept in-frame beta chains. CDR3 protein sequences are deduplicated, and each keeps its most common genes and DNA. The V and J calls were not made by the authors but by TCRdb's processing. This sample holds about 38,000 distinct CDR3 sequences; approximately 14% were observed only once. The top ten hold 15% to 20% of the sample.

CDR1 and CDR2 were assigned from the germline V gene as MNHNS and SASEGT. From its cysteine to its phenylalanine, the CDR3 spans 14 amino acids. Here the CDR3 DNA is all that survives: 42 bases in frame from base 1. V drops 2 bases and J drops 4 bases, leaving 8 bases in between. General study outcomes and caveats: The sorted CD138-negative fraction was a mixed bone marrow immune population, not purified T cells. Compared with RNA-seq, IR-seq captured clonotypes at much greater depth and more reliably, and a smaller IR-seq throughput was enough to identify most of the shared clonotypes. The correlation between IR-seq and RNA-seq shared clonotype proportions rose when single-read clonotypes were removed. Single-read clonotypes made up roughly 80% of clonotypes but only 3% to 4.5% of total reads in IR-seq, compared with roughly three quarters of clonotypes and roughly 45% of reads in RNA-seq.

The V gene is TRBV6-1 and the J gene is TRBJ2-2; the D gene cannot be named for sure. The clonotype comes from a donor at least 40 years old with multiple myeloma. What was sequenced was a population of CD138-negative cells sorted from bone marrow. The sample's cell subset or site label, decoded: bone marrow mononuclear cells depleted of CD138+ plasma/myeloma cells by negative magnetic selection. The CDR3 reads as follows: CASSEMLSTGELFF. The sequenced DNA: TGTGCCAGCAGTGAAATGCTAAGCACCGGGGAGCTGTTTTTT.